This TCR beta chain came from a study of blood T cell repertoires in COVID-19. In germline, CDR1 is LNHDA, CDR2 SQIVND (reference sequence). The ends lost 6 bases at V and 9 bases at J; junction bases unmatched: 7. This CDR3 has 13 amino acids. Sequencing was performed with immunoSEQ multiplex PCR; in TCRdb, only in-frame clones are kept and a portion is missing. The profile shows 55,000 to 65,000 clones, 87% of them singletons. The chain uses TRBV19 and TRBJ1-5; 8 nucleotides agree with TRBD1. This TCR was sampled from a man aged 80 or over in a cohort sampled during active COVID-19. The sequenced sample consisted of peripheral blood. CDR3 in DNA: TGTGCCAGTAGGGACAGGGTCTTTCTGCCCCAGCATTTT. This gives the protein CASRDRVFLPQHF. The entire variable domain, with the rest obtained from reference TRBV19 and TRBJ1-5, is as follows: DGGITQSPKYLFRKEGQNVTLSCEQNLNHDAMYWYRQDPGQGLRLIYYSQIVNDFQKGDIAEGYSVSREKKESFPLTVTSAQKNPTAFYLCASRDRVFLPQHFGDGTRLSIL.